This is a list of T cell receptor beta chains from one sample in a study of T cell responses to AZD1222 COVID-19 vaccine. Data came from immunoSEQ multiplex PCR; TCRdb stores just in-frame clones and leaves some out. Among more than 110,000 clones listed, about 92% were seen once. Sequenced here: peripheral blood, sampled on day 0 of AZD1222 vaccination. The receptors stem from an adult in good health. Each CDR3 is given with its conserved first and last residue. A D gene is named only where the DNA matches it firmly. Clone size, where shown, is once, few, many, or a class for clones that have expanded.

V gene,CDR3 length,J gene,D gene,clone size,CDR3 DNA,CDR3 protein
TRBV14,14,TRBJ1-2,-,-,TGTGCCAGCAGCCAAGAGCCGCAGATCTATGGCTACACCTTC,CASSQEPQIYGYTF
TRBV19,16,TRBJ1-3,TRBD1,-,TGTGCCAGTAGGTCCCCAGGGGGCTCCTCTGGAAACACCATATATTTT,CASRSPGGSSGNTIYF
TRBV28,14,TRBJ1-3,TRBD1,-,TGTGCCAGCAGTTTAACAGGGGACGGAAACACCATATATTTT,CASSLTGDGNTIYF
TRBV6-6,17,TRBJ2-1,TRBD2,-,TGTGCCAGCAGTCTCAACGGGGGGGGCCTCTTGAACAATGAGCAGTTCTTC,CASSLNGGGLLNNEQFF
TRBV3-1/TRBV3-2,13,TRBJ1-2,TRBD1,-,TGTGCCAGCAGTATCCAGGGGGCGTCTGGCTACACCTTC,CASSIQGASGYTF
TRBV12-3/TRBV12-4,11,TRBJ2-5,-,few,TGTGCCAGCAGTTTGGGGGAGACCCAGTACTTC,CASSLGETQYF
TRBV2,13,TRBJ2-7,-,-,TGTGCCAGCAGACTCGGGGACTCCTACGAGCAGTACTTC,CASRLGDSYEQYF
TRBV20-1,11,TRBJ2-3,-,-,TGCAGTGGACTAGGAATAGATACGCAGTATTTT,CSGLGIDTQYF
TRBV30,13,TRBJ1-4,-,-,TGTGCCTGGACGAACAGGTTGGGGGACCAACTGTTTTTT,CAWTNRLGDQLFF
TRBV11-3,11,TRBJ1-1,-,-,TGTGCCAGCCCTCGAGAAGGGTCGGCTTTCTTT,CASPREGSAFF
TRBV6-5,14,TRBJ1-5,-,-,TGTGCCAGCAGTTACGGAGGGAGCAATCAGCCCCAGCATTTT,CASSYGGSNQPQHF
TRBV6-5,14,TRBJ1-1,-,once,TGTGCCAGCAGTTACACAGCCCCCAGCACTGAAGCTTTCTTT,CASSYTAPSTEAFF
TRBV7-2,14,TRBJ1-2,-,-,TGTGCCAGCAGCCCCGACAGACAAAACTATGGCTACACCTTC,CASSPDRQNYGYTF
TRBV4-1,13,TRBJ1-3,-,-,TGCGCCAGCAGCCAAGTCCAGGGAAACACCATATATTTT,CASSQVQGNTIYF
TRBV3-1/TRBV3-2,14,TRBJ1-4,TRBD1,-,TGTGCCAGCAGAGTTACAGGGGCTAATGAAAAACTGTTTTTT,CASRVTGANEKLFF
TRBV10-1,13,TRBJ1-4,-,once,TGCGCCACCCACCCGGCGGGTGTTGAAAAACTGTTTTTT,CATHPAGVEKLFF
TRBV5-6,15,TRBJ1-5,-,-,TGTGCCAGCAGCTTTACTGGGGGAGGCAATCAGCCCCAGCATTTT,CASSFTGGGNQPQHF
TRBV27,14,TRBJ1-5,-,-,TGTGCCAGCGGGTTAAGGGGGAGCAATCAGCCCCAGCATTTT,CASGLRGSNQPQHF
TRBV11-2,15,TRBJ1-3,TRBD1,-,TGTGCCAGCAGCTTACAGACAGGGCCTGGAAACACCATATATTTT,CASSLQTGPGNTIYF
TRBV12-5,18,TRBJ1-3,-,-,TGTGCTAGTGGTTCCCTCCTCCGAACAGCCATCTCTGGAAACACCATATATTTT,CASGSLLRTAISGNTIYF
TRBV4-3,15,TRBJ2-7,-,few,TGCGCCAGCAGCCAAGACGATGGCGACTCTAACGAGCAGTACTTC,CASSQDDGDSNEQYF
TRBV5-1,17,TRBJ2-3,-,-,TGCGCCAGCAGCTTGGGGGCACTCGGGACGGCTCCAGATACGCAGTATTTT,CASSLGALGTAPDTQYF
TRBV9,16,TRBJ2-5,TRBD2,-,TGTGCCAGCAGCCCGACGACTAGCGGGACACAAGAGACCCAGTACTTC,CASSPTTSGTQETQYF
TRBV6-6,14,TRBJ2-7,TRBD2,-,TGTGCCAGCATTATGGGAGGGAACCCCTACGAGCAGTACTTC,CASIMGGNPYEQYF
TRBV24-1,17,TRBJ1-6,-,once,TGTGCCACCAGTGATTTGCGTTTATCCAGGGAGAATTCACCCCTCCACTTT,CATSDLRLSRENSPLHF
TRBV7-2,15,TRBJ1-1,-,-,TGTGCCAGCAGCTTAGCGTTTAGGGCCTCTATAGGGGCTTTCTTT,CASSLAFRASIGAFF
TRBV6-1,16,TRBJ2-1,TRBD1,once,TGTGCCAGCAGTGAACCGGGACAGGGAGTCTACAATGAGCAGTTCTTC,CASSEPGQGVYNEQFF
TRBV6-4,15,TRBJ2-6,-,few,TGTGCCAGCAGTCTTGACAGCTCTGGGGCCAACGTCCTGACTTTC,CASSLDSSGANVLTF
TRBV7-9,15,TRBJ2-6,-,-,TGTGCCAGCAGCCTGCATATCTCTGGGGCCAACGTCCTGACTTTC,CASSLHISGANVLTF
TRBV3-1/TRBV3-2,22,TRBJ1-6,TRBD1,-,TGTGCCAGCAGTCCACTGACACAAACCGGGACAGGGGGCGTAGGGGGAAATTCACCCCTCCACTTT,CASSPLTQTGTGGVGGNSPLHF
TRBV4-1,17,TRBJ2-1,-,once,TGCGCCAGCAGCCAAGAGGGGGCAGGGAGCTCCTACAATGAGCAGTTCTTC,CASSQEGAGSSYNEQFF
TRBV30,14,TRBJ1-5,TRBD1,-,TGTGCCTGGAGTGTGGGGACAGAGACATCCCCCCAGCATTTT,CAWSVGTETSPQHF
TRBV6-2/TRBV6-3,15,TRBJ1-2,TRBD1,-,TGTGCCAGCAGTTACTTCAGGGGGTCGGGCTATGGCTACACCTTC,CASSYFRGSGYGYTF
TRBV5-6,14,TRBJ1-5,-,-,TGTGCCAGCAGCTTACAGGGTCCCGATCAGCCCCAGCATTTT,CASSLQGPDQPQHF
TRBV6-5,11,TRBJ1-2,-,-,TGTGCCAGCAGGGGGTTCGTTGGCTACACCTTC,CASRGFVGYTF
TRBV3-1/TRBV3-2,14,TRBJ2-1,-,-,TGTGCCAGCAGCCAAGAACCGCGCGGACATGAGCAGTTCTTC,CASSQEPRGHEQFF
TRBV19,17,TRBJ1-3,TRBD1,-,TGTGCCAGTAGTATCGCCGGGACAGGGGGCGGTGGAAACACCATATATTTT,CASSIAGTGGGGNTIYF
TRBV9,14,TRBJ2-3,-,-,TGTGCCAGCAGCGTAGATGGTAGCACAGATACGCAGTATTTT,CASSVDGSTDTQYF
TRBV6-4,14,TRBJ2-1,TRBD2,-,TGTGCCAGCAGTGATTTAGCGGGGGGGCATGAGCAGTTCTTC,CASSDLAGGHEQFF
TRBV12-3/TRBV12-4,13,TRBJ1-1,-,-,TGTGCCAGCAGGCTAGCAGCGAACACTGAAGCTTTCTTT,CASRLAANTEAFF
TRBV6-2/TRBV6-3,17,TRBJ1-5,TRBD1,-,TGTGCCAGCAGCACAAATATCTTGACAGGGGAATCTCAGCCCCAGCATTTT,CASSTNILTGESQPQHF
TRBV3-1/TRBV3-2,17,TRBJ2-2,-,-,TGTGCCAGCAGCCCTTCGGGGGCCAACTTAAACACCGGGGAGCTGTTTTTT,CASSPSGANLNTGELFF
TRBV4-1,14,TRBJ1-6,-,-,TGCGCCAGCAGCCAAGCATCAGGCAATTCACCCCTCCACTTT,CASSQASGNSPLHF
TRBV30,16,TRBJ1-3,-,-,TGTGCCTGGAGTGTGAGAGGGAACTACTCTGGAAACACCATATATTTT,CAWSVRGNYSGNTIYF
TRBV4-1,16,TRBJ2-1,-,-,TGCGCCAGCAGCCAACTTGCCCTAGGCTCCTACAATGAGCAGTTCTTC,CASSQLALGSYNEQFF
TRBV4-2,15,TRBJ2-1,TRBD2,-,TGTGCCAGCAGCCAAGATCACCTAGCGGGGAATGAGCAGTTCTTC,CASSQDHLAGNEQFF
TRBV19,12,TRBJ1-1,-,-,TGTGCCAGTAGTCCAAACAGGGAGGAAGCTTTCTTT,CASSPNREEAFF
TRBV28,10,TRBJ1-5,-,-,TGTGCCGGCCTTAATCAGCCCCAGCATTTT,CAGLNQPQHF
TRBV6-5,14,TRBJ1-1,-,-,TGTGCCAGCTCCCCCTTAACAGGTAACACTGAAGCTTTCTTT,CASSPLTGNTEAFF
TRBV2,13,TRBJ1-1,-,-,TGTGCCAGCATAGGGTTGGTGAACACTGAAGCTTTCTTT,CASIGLVNTEAFF
TRBV5-6,15,TRBJ2-7,-,-,TGTGCCAGCAGCTTAAAAAGACTCCTTATGAACGAGCAGTACTTC,CASSLKRLLMNEQYF
TRBV6-6,14,TRBJ2-5,-,-,TGTGCCAGCAGGCGGGACTTTATCACAGAGACCCAGTACTTC,CASRRDFITETQYF
TRBV6-6,11,TRBJ2-7,-,-,TGTGCCAGCAGTTCAAACTACGAGCAGTACTTC,CASSSNYEQYF